Detailed here is one T cell receptor beta chain. Study processing details: Amplification from reference gene primers served as the basis for estimated nucleated cell counts. Only in-frame clones appear in the TCRdb table, and some are missing; sequencing was by immunoSEQ multiplex PCR. V, J and clone size derive from that table, while D and trimming were established from the DNA sequence. The sample lists roughly 260,000 clones; around 92% were seen once. This entry is derived from a study of blood T cell repertoires in COVID-19. Study details: Acute and convalescent COVID-19 samples came from the United States, Italy and Spain. T cells, B-cell-depleted T cells, or PBMCs supplied cDNA or gDNA.

The Seattle patients joined while their infection was active and were tracked longitudinally afterward. Germline lookup yields CDR1 SGDLS and CDR2 YYNGEE. CDR3 length: 16 residues. V dropped 3 bases and J dropped 0; count of bases not matched to a gene: 5. Sequencing was performed on peripheral blood. The chain uses TRBV9 and TRBJ2-2, with TRBD2 matching 7 bases. The sequence derives from a person under 30 with COVID-19, enrolled during active disease. The CDR3 DNA sequence: TGTGCCAGCAGCGGGACTAGGCTCGCGAACACCGGGGAGCTGTTTTTT. Translated, it gives CASSGTRLANTGELFF.